This TCR beta chain derives from a study of graft-versus-host responses after intestinal transplantation. Across the study: Each recipient received a multivisceral, liver-intestinal, or isolated intestinal graft. Uniformly, recipients were administered anti-thymocyte globulin induction with subsequent tacrolimus and steroids for 3 to 4 years.

On this clone itself: Its specificity is unknown.

The assay was immunoSEQ multiplex PCR, and TCRdb's table has in-frame clones only and misses some. Of about 96,000 clones listed, roughly nine tenths were seen once; the top ten hold around 0.17%. The sequencing used unstimulated CD4+ T cells sorted from spleen or lymph node cells, collected before intestinal transplant. The TCR originated in a human donor who received an intestinal transplant.

This CDR3 reads CASTKGQSYNEQFF. DNA of the CDR3: TGCGCCAGCACAAAAGGACAGTCCTACAATGAGCAGTTCTTC. J is TRBJ2-1 and V is TRBV5-1; weak D call: TRBD1 (6 bases). Germline CDR1 reads SGHRS; CDR2 reads YFSETQ. This CDR3 spans 14 amino acids. Trimming shortened V by 6 bases and J by 1 base, and 11 bases separated the two germline ends.